This T cell receptor beta chain is from a study of shared clonotypes between healthy human individuals (dated by TCRdb to about 2020). At the level of the whole study: Three men and a couple of women, aged 18 to 49 years, made up the cohort. For each donor, CD4 naive and CD4 memory were each run on three plates, CD8 naive on two plates, and CD8 memory on one plate. Blood TCR repertoires of several healthy adults were deeply sequenced to estimate repertoire size and the extent of clonotype sharing between individuals. Libraries were prepared and TCR repertoires were sequenced by different laboratories using diverse techniques, in order to increase sequencing depth and limit assay-specific biases. Leukapheresis yielded between about 0.9 and 10 billion PBMCs per donor. Overall study outcomes, separate from this receptor: The small number of donors limited the genetic and exposure-history diversity represented. Compared with non-shared clonotypes, clonotypes shared by all four sorted-subset donors had higher generation probabilities. Even with the large sequencing depth, rarefaction of the sorted-subset datasets indicated that sequencing was incomplete. Roughly 5% of naive CD4, 3.5% of naive CD8, around 2.3% of memory CD4, and 0.35% to 0.5% of memory CD8 clonotypes were shared across a few donors. Naive subsets generally had larger estimated clonotype richness than memory subsets did. Pairwise subsampling indicated that sequencing depth was expected to affect the degree of clonotype sharing among donors. Sampling was restricted to blood, and TCR repertoires in tissues likely differ from the TCR repertoires found in blood.

Taken from cysteine to phenylalanine, the CDR3 has 13 residues. The kept DNA is CDR3 alone, 39 bases in frame from the first base. The germline V gene (reference sequence) provides CDR1 MNHEY and CDR2 SMNVEV. V is clipped by 6 bases and J by 2 bases, and the sequence between their germline boundaries is 10 bases long. Using the deep immunoSEQ assay, multiplex PCR amplified TCR CDR3 regions from genomic DNA. Genomic DNA extracted from each cell subset was distributed evenly over all wells of several immunoSEQ 96-well plates, and each plate served as one replicate. For sorted subsets, each replicate PCR was loaded with roughly 0.2 ug genomic DNA, equivalent to roughly 30,000 T cell genomes. The purified libraries were quantified using a Qubit 3.0 fluorometer, sized with a Bioanalyzer 2100, and then quantified again using the KAPA Library Quantification kit. A separate single-read 150-cycle Illumina NextSeq 550 flow cell was used to sequence each immunoSEQ 96-well plate. As for the original processing: The immunoSEQ output contained only junctional sequences without quality scores, so filtering could not match that applied to full-length reads. To assign V/J genes and CDR3, sequences were annotated against IMGT germline references using PyIR, a Python wrapper for IgBLAST v1.9. Any read was removed if the V/J assignment was weak (E-value above 1e-6), the CDR3 was missing, or the read contained stop codons, out-of-frame junctions, or ambiguous translated residues. V3J clonotypes were defined as sequences sharing the same inferred V gene, J gene, and CDR3 amino acid sequence. To compute the percentage overlap between repertoires, the number of shared unique clonotypes was divided by the size of the smaller repertoire. Three approaches were used to assess repertoire richness: RTK rarefaction, the Chao1 estimator, and Recon v2.1 estimates of unobserved clonotypes. OLGA was used to compute generation probabilities for all TCRbeta clonotypes that the gDNA method yielded from a few donors. The source is immuneACCESS, and TCRdb retained only in-frame sequences with V and J called. Part of the clones is not carried over; for the studies checked, unresolved V genes explain less than half of this, and the remainder is unexplained. V, J and clone size are those of that table, while D and trimming were read from the DNA. The sample table records over a million clones; around 82% of these occur just once. Of the sample, roughly 0.57% falls within the top ten clones.

The donors were healthy, HIV-negative adults who had no recently reported acute infections or vaccinations. Every donor was a Caucasian adult living in Nashville, Tennessee, USA. CD4+ T cells were enriched through magnetic negative selection, after which naive cells were positively selected on CD45RA and the remaining negative fraction served as the memory subset. Blood was collected by leukapheresis, and PBMCs were isolated by Ficoll-Histopaque density gradient centrifugation and then cryopreserved in liquid nitrogen vapor phase. Analytical flow cytometry was used to check the purity and quantity of each magnetically sorted T cell population. Each sorted fraction had its genomic DNA isolated and then quantified by UV absorbance on a Nanodrop 2000c. Only one count was recorded for this clone. The antigen this receptor binds is unknown. No base qualities exist here, and no much larger clone lies one base off it.

Sequenced input: memory CD4+ T cells from PBMCs. This specimen's cell subset or site label, per the study, means: CD45RA-negative fraction. This clonotype was sampled from a man aged 18-30 years in good health. Some clones in this sample may be carry-over from other donors' samples. The chain was built from TRBV27 and TRBJ2-5; a weak D assignment points to TRBD1 (6 bases agree). The DNA reads as follows: TGTGCCAGCAGGCCGACAGGTCAAGAGACCCAGTACTTC. The resulting protein is CASRPTGQETQYF.